This T cell receptor beta chain was profiled in a study of T cells in Graves' hyperthyroidism and ophthalmopathy (dated 2019 in TCRdb). About the investigation overall: Peripheral blood was collected at initial diagnosis, before any treatment. To identify TCR V-J signatures that set the groups apart, the researchers used a discovery cohort of more than 95 patients, made up of 43 with Graves' ophthalmopathy and 57 with stable Graves' hyperthyroidism. An independent validation cohort of under 20 hyperthyroidism patients and about 16 patients who later progressed to ophthalmopathy tested prospective prediction of ophthalmopathy. The 100 or so discovery patients were randomly divided into training and test sets at a 7:3 ratio. The study also compared thyroid tissue and blood T-cell repertoires from several Graves' hyperthyroidism patients. Following sampling, methimazole starting at 30 mg daily was given to hyperthyroidism patients, and high-dose intravenous methylprednisolone was given to ophthalmopathy patients. TCR Vbeta CDR3 sequencing of 135 peripheral blood samples (over 40 ophthalmopathy, some 75 hyperthyroidism and approximately 17 progressor patients) is reported in the paper.

The TCR beta CDR3 regions were amplified from RNA transcripts. The TCR CDR3 was subjected to a first round of RT-PCR using the HTBI primer set and the Qiagen OneStep RT-PCR kit. Libraries were constructed in a second round of multiplex PCR, after which size selection and purification were performed. The libraries were sequenced on an Illumina HiSeq2000 using paired-end 100 bp reads. The original methods were these. SOAPnuke was used to process the raw data, with reads discarded if the reads contained adapters or uncalled bases, had a mean Phred below 15, or lacked an exact constant-primer or identifier match. High-quality paired reads were merged with COPE v1.2.5, and unique nucleotide sequences were defined as clonotypes. MiTCR v1.1 was used to align clonotypes to the IMGT TRBV, TRBD and TRBJ reference segments. The analysis was restricted to V-J combinations with a frequency above 0.0001, which together covered over 99% of the repertoires. A TCS score was defined as the ratio of F50 (clonal expansion) to E x V (chaos), with BLOSUM62-based TCRdist applied between CDR3 peptides within each V-J. Welch's t-statistics and random forest reduced around 510 V-J features to roughly 13, which were used in a naive Bayes classifier (R e1071). The public reads were run again by TCRdb, first through fastp at Q25 and then through MiXCR, and only productive beta chains were kept. Rows with a matching CDR3 protein are joined into one entry that keeps the most common DNA and genes. The V and J calls come from TCRdb's annotation, not from the publication. The sample includes under 650,000 distinct CDR3 sequences, with 15% to 20% observed a single time. The top ten constitute 3.8% of the sample.

Graves' hyperthyroidism was defined as stable when no progression to ophthalmopathy occurred over 18 months of follow-up. The hyperthyroidism patients were between 18 and 65 years old and newly diagnosed, with a disease duration of less than 2 months. Exclusion was applied to patients with uncontrolled infections, other autoimmune diseases, pregnancy or lactation. Diagnoses were established on the basis of clinical symptoms, serum thyroxine and TRAb, thyroid ultrasound, and orbital computed tomography. PBMCs were isolated from approximately 10 ml of fresh peripheral blood by Ficoll-Paque density gradient centrifugation. Trizol reagent was used to extract total RNA, and RNA quality was then checked on an Agilent 2100 Bioanalyzer. V is cut by 4 bases and J by 0 bases, and the space between the germline ends is 7 bases. For CDR1 and CDR2, the germline V gene lists MNHEY and SVGAGI. The cysteine opens and the phenylalanine closes a CDR3 of 14 amino acids. Only the CDR3 DNA is retained, 42 bases long and in frame from the first base.

The sample holds a few counts of this clonotype. It lacks a known antigen. Per-base quality was not reported, and no clone a single base away is much larger than it. Results and caveats for the whole study, not just this receptor: Blood samples also contained most of the expanded thyroid clonotypes (frequency above 0.001), which suggests that blood repertoires may reflect thyroid immune responses. In validation, the model predicted progression to ophthalmopathy with approximately 69% sensitivity and 72% to 75% specificity, a median of approximately 6.5 months before onset. No statistical method was used to set the sample size in advance, and investigators knew the group allocation. Ophthalmopathy was separated from stable hyperthyroidism by a 13 V-J signature model, with 87.88% sensitivity and 81% to 83% specificity obtained in cross-validation and 80%/75% obtained in testing.

This receptor was taken from a woman between 25 and 40 years old with Graves' hyperthyroidism. The chain employs TRBV6-5 and TRBJ1-3; no D gene is confidently identified. Specimen: blood. The DNA sequence is TGTGCCAGCAGTTCCAGCCGCTCTGGAAACACCATATATTTT. Its translation reads: CASSSSRSGNTIYF.